The present T cell receptor beta chain was sequenced within a study of OX40 agonist ivuxolimab in advanced cancers. Here immunoSEQ multiplex PCR was the method, and the copy in TCRdb shows in-frame clones only, minus some. The table shows 81,000 or so clones, with less than 95% occurring only once. The germline gives CDR1 MNHEY, CDR2 SMNVEV (reference sequence). V lost 5 bases and J lost 0, with 11 bases in between. The CDR3 covers 15 residues. The TCR comes from an adult with an advanced solid tumor such as melanoma, head and neck, liver or kidney cancer. The V call is TRBV27, the J call TRBJ2-1; D might be TRBD2 (5 bases). Specimen: CD4+ or CD8+ T cells sorted from blood, collected in a trial of the OX40 agonist ivuxolimab. DNA of the CDR3: TGTGCCAGCAGTCGACTACCCTCCTCCTACAATGAGCAGTTCTTC. Protein sequence: CASSRLPSSYNEQFF.